This T cell receptor beta chain was identified in a study of blood T cell repertoires in COVID-19. Produced via immunoSEQ multiplex PCR; TCRdb's table is partial and in-frame only. The table includes about 220,000 clones, 85% detected once. Trimming removed 4 bases from V and 5 bases from J; junction bases left unmatched: 14. The V gene's germline CDR1 is SGHNT and CDR2 YYREEE (reference sequence). The CDR3 has 16 amino acids. This clone was recorded only once. The chain joins TRBV5-4 to TRBJ2-5, with 7 bases that match TRBD1. Sequencing used peripheral blood. The clonotype was recovered from a woman aged 70-85 years with COVID-19, enrolled during active disease. CDR3 DNA: TGTGCCAGCAGCCTCACCCGGAGGACAGGTTATGAGACCCAGTACTTC. Protein: CASSLTRRTGYETQYF. Full variable domain (outside the CDR3, taken from reference TRBV5-4 and TRBJ2-5): ETGVTQSPTHLIKTRGQQVTLRCSSQSGHNTVSWYQQALGQGPQFIFQYYREEENGRGNFPPRFSGLQFPNYSSELNVNALELDDSALYLCASSLTRRTGYETQYFGPGTRLLVL.